Below, 10 T cell receptor beta chains from the same sample are listed, as sequenced in a study of resident and recirculating memory T cells in vitiligo (dated by TCRdb to about 2018). Libraries were built with the immunoSEQ multiplex PCR assay. TCRdb provides this immuneACCESS table in a form limited to in-frame rearrangements. Some clones are lacking; in checked studies, under half of them reflect an unresolved V gene, and why the rest are absent is not known. The sample contains some 70,000 clones, roughly 92% of them found a single time. The top ten clonotypes cover around 4.6% of the sample. Input material: blood. The receptor source for this set is a male donor with vitiligo.

The chain links TRBV11-2 to TRBJ1-1; 7 nucleotides match TRBD1. This CDR3 is 14 amino acids long. V dropped 5 bases and J dropped 3; count of bases not matched to a gene: 6. The germline gives CDR1 SGHAT, CDR2 FQNNGV. The CDR3 bases are TGTGCCAGCAGCGGATCAGGGGGTTACACTGAAGCTTTCTTT. This translates into CASSGSGGYTEAFF.

This chain joins TRBV7-2 and TRBJ2-6, with D hard to call. Trimming pared 1 base from V and 0 bases from J, leaving 4 bases between. Per the germline V gene, CDR1 is SGHTA and CDR2 is FQGNSA. This CDR3 has 15 residues. In nucleotides, the CDR3 is TGTGCCAGCAGCTTAGTATACTCTGGGGCCAACGTCCTGACTTTC. Protein sequence: CASSLVYSGANVLTF. Drawing the rest from reference TRBV7-2 and TRBJ2-6, the complete variable domain is GAGVSQSPSNKVTEKGKDVELRCDPISGHTALYWYRQSLGQGLEFLIYFQGNSAPDKSGLPSDRFSAERTGGSVSTLTIQRTQQEDSAVYLCASSLVYSGANVLTFGAGSRLTVL.

The chain links TRBV5-1 to TRBJ1-4; 9 bases align to TRBD1. The CDR3 contains 16 residues. V shed 4 bases and J 0 bases; nucleotides not matched to a gene: 4. The germline V gene has CDR1 SGHRS and CDR2 YFSETQ. For the CDR3, the DNA is TGCGCCAGCAGCCTTGGGACAGGGCCAACTAATGAAAAACTGTTTTTT. This translates into CASSLGTGPTNEKLFF.

The chain is built from TRBV7-9 and TRBJ2-2, with D maybe TRBD1 (6 bases). Trimming took 3 bases from V and 5 from J, leaving 7 bases between them. CDR1 is SEHNR and CDR2 is FQNEAQ in the germline V gene (reference sequence). This CDR3 spans 13 amino acids. The CDR3, as DNA: TGTGCCAGCAGCTTCAGGGGAACCGGGGAGCTGTTTTTT. Translated: CASSFRGTGELFF.

This chain joins TRBV6-1 and TRBJ2-7, with 9 nucleotides matching TRBD1. V was pared by 7 bases and J by 3 bases, with 7 bases of the junction left unmatched. The CDR3 loop spans 14 amino acids. Germline CDR1 is MNHNS and CDR2 is SASEGT. In nucleotides, the CDR3 is TGTGCCAGCAACCCCTGGACAGGGGACTACGAGCAGTACTTC. This translates into CASNPWTGDYEQYF.

The rearrangement links TRBV27 to TRBJ2-3; 8 nucleotides line up with TRBD1. The V gene's germline CDR1 is MNHEY and CDR2 SMNVEV (reference sequence). J was trimmed by 3 bases and V by 9 bases; bases with no gene match: 17. This CDR3 contains 17 residues. The CDR3 sequence: CASSPGRGRVRTDTQYF. The CDR3 bases are TGTGCCAGTTCCCCCGGCAGGGGGCGAGTAAGGACAGATACGCAGTATTTT.

This chain connects TRBV28 to TRBJ1-6, with D tentatively TRBD1 (6 bases). From germline, CDR1 is MDHEN and CDR2 SYDVKM. The CDR3 runs to 15 residues. V lost 10 bases and J lost 1, with 14 bases in between. The CDR3 loop is CATQGSRSYNSPLHF. The DNA for the CDR3 is TGTGCCACCCAGGGGAGTCGATCCTATAATTCACCCCTCCACTTT. Variable domain in full (rest from reference TRBV28 and TRBJ1-6): DVKVTQSSRYLVKRTGEKVFLECVQDMDHENMFWYRQDPGLGLRLIYFSYDVKMKEKGDIPEGYSVSREKKERFSLILESASTNQTSMYLCATQGSRSYNSPLHFGNGTRLTVT.

The CDR3 DNA reads TGCGCCAGCAGCCTGAGGACTACCGGGCTAGATTCTAACACCGGGGAGCTGTTTTTT. This codes for CASSLRTTGLDSNTGELFF. V and J are TRBV4-1 and TRBJ2-2, with a possible D match to TRBD2 (6 bases). V lost 4 bases and J lost 2, with 23 bases in between. The CDR3 covers 19 residues. Looked up from germline, CDR1 is MGHRA and CDR2 is YSYEKL.

The chain employs TRBV30 and TRBJ1-1; the D is unclear. Germline assignment: CDR1 GTSNPN and CDR2 SVGIG (reference sequence). The CDR3 has 17 residues. V was trimmed by 0 bases and J by 3 bases, leaving 20 bases between them. CDR3 nucleotides: TGTGCCTGGAGTGTAAGTAGTGTCGCGGGGTTTGACACTGAAGCTTTCTTT. Its protein is CAWSVSSVAGFDTEAFF.

The rearrangement joins TRBV5-6 to TRBJ1-1; the D is unclear. CDR3 length: 14 residues. Germline CDR1 is SGHDT and CDR2 is YYEEEE. The ends were cut back, 0 bases at V and 6 bases at J, with 12 bases in the middle. CDR3 in DNA: TGTGCCAGCAGCTTGGGGCGCCGGGGTGCTGAAGCTTTCTTT. Its translation: CASSLGRRGAEAFF.